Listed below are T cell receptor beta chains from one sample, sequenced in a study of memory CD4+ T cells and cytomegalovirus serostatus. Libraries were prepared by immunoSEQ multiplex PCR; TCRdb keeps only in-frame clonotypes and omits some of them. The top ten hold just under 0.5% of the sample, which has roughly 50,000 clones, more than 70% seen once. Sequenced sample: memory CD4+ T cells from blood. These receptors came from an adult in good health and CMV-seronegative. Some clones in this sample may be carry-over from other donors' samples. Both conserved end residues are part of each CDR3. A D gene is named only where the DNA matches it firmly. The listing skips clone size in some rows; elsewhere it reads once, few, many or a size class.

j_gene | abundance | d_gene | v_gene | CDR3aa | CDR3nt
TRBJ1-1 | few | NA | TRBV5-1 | CASSLARRDEAFF | TGCGCCAGCAGCTTGGCGCGCCGGGATGAAGCTTTCTTT
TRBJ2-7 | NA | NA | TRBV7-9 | CASSLSGTSSYEQYF | TGTGCCAGCAGCTTAAGCGGGACAAGCTCCTACGAGCAGTACTTC
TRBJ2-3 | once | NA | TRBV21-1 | CASSKVRGVSTDTQYF | TGTGCCAGCAGCAAAGTGCGAGGGGTTAGCACAGATACGCAGTATTTT
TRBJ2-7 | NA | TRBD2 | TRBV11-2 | CASSLDYRTSGAYEQYF | TGTGCCAGCAGCTTAGACTATCGCACTAGCGGCGCCTACGAGCAGTACTTC
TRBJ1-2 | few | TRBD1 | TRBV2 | CASTLGQGDGYTF | TGTGCCAGCACCCTTGGACAGGGGGATGGCTACACCTTC
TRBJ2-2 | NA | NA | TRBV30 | CAWGFRRVKNTGELFF | TGTGCCTGGGGGTTCAGACGGGTAAAGAACACCGGGGAGCTGTTTTTT
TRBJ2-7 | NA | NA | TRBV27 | CASSLRGRTPYEQYF | TGTGCCAGCAGTCTTAGGGGCCGAACCCCCTACGAGCAGTACTTC
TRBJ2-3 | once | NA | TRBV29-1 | CSVRGGSADTQYF | TGCAGCGTCAGGGGGGGTAGCGCGGATACGCAGTATTTT
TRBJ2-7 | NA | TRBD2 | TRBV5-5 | CASSWEGPREQYF | TGTGCCAGCAGCTGGGAGGGTCCGCGGGAGCAGTACTTC
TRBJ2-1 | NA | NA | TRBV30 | CAWSVEGGWYNEQFF | TGTGCCTGGAGTGTAGAAGGGGGTTGGTACAATGAGCAGTTCTTC
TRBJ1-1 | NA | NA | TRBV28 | CASNSPGRGFRGAFF | TGTGCCAGCAATTCGCCCGGCAGGGGTTTTCGGGGAGCTTTCTTT
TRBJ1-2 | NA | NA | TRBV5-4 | CASSWSNEGYGYTF | TGTGCCAGCAGTTGGTCTAACGAGGGGTATGGCTACACCTTC
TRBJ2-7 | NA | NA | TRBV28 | CASRLGASYEQYF | TGTGCCAGCAGGTTGGGGGCCTCCTACGAGCAGTACTTC
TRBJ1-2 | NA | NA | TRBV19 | CASSMAGPNYGYTF | TGTGCCAGTAGTATGGCAGGACCTAACTATGGCTACACCTTC
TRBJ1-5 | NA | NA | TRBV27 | CASSLLAGSGNQPQHF | TGTGCCAGCAGTTTATTGGCAGGGAGTGGCAATCAGCCCCAGCATTTT
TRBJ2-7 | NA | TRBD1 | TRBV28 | CASSRGTGTGQRYEQYF | TGTGCCAGCAGCCGGGGAACAGGGACAGGGCAGCGCTACGAGCAGTACTTC
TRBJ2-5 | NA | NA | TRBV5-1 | CASSFNAEVETQYF | TGCGCCAGCAGCTTTAACGCCGAAGTCGAGACCCAGTACTTC
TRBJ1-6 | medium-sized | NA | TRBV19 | CASSTRQLPNSPLHF | TGTGCCAGTAGTACCCGACAGCTGCCTAATTCACCCCTCCACTTT
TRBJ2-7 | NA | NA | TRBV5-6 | CASSLRRGISYEQYF | TGTGCCAGCAGCTTGCGGCGAGGGATTTCCTACGAGCAGTACTTC
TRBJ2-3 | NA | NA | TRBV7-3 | CASSLGSTDTQYF | TGTGCCAGCAGCTTAGGGAGCACAGATACGCAGTATTTT
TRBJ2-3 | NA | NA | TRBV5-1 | CASSLGMPTDTQYF | TGCGCCAGCAGCTTGGGCATGCCCACAGATACGCAGTATTTT
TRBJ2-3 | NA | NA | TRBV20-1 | CSVRARDTQYF | TGCAGTGTCCGAGCGCGGGATACGCAGTATTTT
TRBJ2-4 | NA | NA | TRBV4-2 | CASSQEGGPKNIQYF | TGTGCCAGCAGCCAGGAAGGGGGACCCAAAAACATTCAGTACTTC
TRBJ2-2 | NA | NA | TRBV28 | CASKLAKGELFF | TGTGCCAGCAAGCTAGCGAAGGGGGAGCTGTTTTTT
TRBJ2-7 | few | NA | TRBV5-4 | CASSLGPKGGGGEQYF | TGTGCCAGCAGCTTGGGTCCAAAGGGGGGAGGTGGTGAGCAGTACTTC
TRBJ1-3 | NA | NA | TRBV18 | CASSGPSGNTIYF | TGTGCCAGCTCAGGCCCCTCTGGAAACACCATATATTTT
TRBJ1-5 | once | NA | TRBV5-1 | CASSLDGTTNQPQHF | TGCGCCAGCAGCTTGGACGGGACAACCAATCAGCCCCAGCATTTT
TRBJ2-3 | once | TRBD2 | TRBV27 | CASSFRVAGVGDTQYF | TGTGCCAGCAGTTTTAGGGTAGCGGGAGTAGGGGATACGCAGTATTTT